This record concerns one T cell receptor (beta chain) sequence. The clone's antigen remains unknown. No much larger clone exists at a distance of one base, and base qualities are not known. RNA was extracted from bulk unsorted tissue and checked for quality with a NanoDrop ND-1000 and an Agilent 2100. Donors were newly diagnosed lung cancer patients admitted for thoracic surgery in China between August and November 2014, without prior chemotherapy. Patients who had received previous radiotherapy or chemotherapy, or who had another concurrent cancer, were excluded from the study. Surgical tissue pieces of about 1-2.1 cm3 were preserved in RNAlater solution and stored at -80 °C until use. These data come from a study of tumor and adjacent non-tumor tissue in lung cancer (dated by TCRdb to 2016 to 2019). In terms of the full investigation: Of the cohort, 12 patients had adenocarcinoma, 2 had squamous cell carcinoma and 1 had small cell lung cancer. The approximately 15 enrolled patients, of whom some 10 were men and 5 were women, were aged roughly 31 to 80 years and were diagnosed with TNM stage I to III disease. Sequencing generated a total of some 130 million productive TCRbeta reads, averaging roughly 4.2 million reads per sample. The study compared bulk TCRbeta repertoires between lung tumor tissue and matched distant non-tumor lung tissue from 15 lung cancer patients. For each patient, one tumor sample and one normal lung sample were taken, giving a few dozen paired specimens that underwent TCRbeta CDR3 sequencing.

The library was generated by multiplex PCR. The listed sequencing device is Illumina HiSeq 2500. TCRbeta libraries were constructed through three rounds of nested PCR with primers (Table S4) according to protocols adapted from ARM-PCR. Before sequencing, PCR products of 200-500 bp were excised from the gel and purified with the QIAquick gel extraction kit. Per the original workflow: Reads were cleaned with Trimmomatic, merged with FLASH into complete CDR3 sequences, and assigned to V(D)J germline segments with MiTCR. Clonal diversity was computed as the inverse Simpson's index with VDJtools. A read counted as productive if the sequence was in-frame and lacked a premature stop codon. The raw public data were reprocessed by TCRdb itself: fastp quality trimming at Q25, MiXCR clonotype calling, in-frame beta chains only. Each CDR3 protein gets just one entry, which takes the most common genes and DNA from the rows behind it. The V and J calls follow TCRdb's processing rather than the paper's. The sample data list some 200,000 distinct CDR3 sequences, and around 71% of these were observed just once. The ten largest clones add up to almost 25% of the sample.

The research as a whole found: Because peripheral blood was not sequenced, blood TCRbeta repertoires in the lung cancer patients of the study were not examined. Only about 15 patients were included in the cohort, and the need for larger samples and more detailed clinical data was noted by the authors. The top 100 clones accounted for a significantly larger cumulative portion of the repertoire in normal lung than in tumor tissue. The sequencing platform is not named in the methods, and unique molecular identifiers are not mentioned. TCR diversity (inverse Simpson) was significantly higher in tumor than in normal lung tissue (about 400 vs 150, P = 0.0075, Mann-Whitney U test). Significantly higher TCR diversity was found in younger patients, and higher tumor TCR diversity was associated with shorter overall and disease-free survival.

The receptor comes from a man aged 60 to 69 with non-small cell lung cancer. Input material: lung tumor tissue.

The CDR3 protein sequence reads: CSARGDPDYTF. The sequence in DNA is TGCAGTGCTAGAGGCGACCCTGACTACACCTTC. This chain is built from TRBV20-1 and TRBJ1-2, with no confident D gene call. Based on the germline V gene (reference sequence), the CDR1 and CDR2 sequences are DFQATT and SNEGSKA. The junction carries 10 bases between V and J, which are trimmed by 1 base and 10 bases respectively. The CDR3 has 11 amino acids, counting the end cysteine and phenylalanine. Only CDR3 DNA remains: 33 bases, in frame from the first base.